The source of this TCR beta chain is a study of beta chain features in type 1 diabetes. Broader study findings: Shorter TCRB CDR3s, moderately but significantly so, marked every one of the four CD4+ subsets in Type 1 diabetes patients.

In its sample, this clone was seen a few times. Its antigen is as yet unknown. The V gene lost 11 bases and the J gene lost 6 bases, with 16 bases spanning the gap. CDR3 size: 12 residues. Per germline, CDR1 LNHDA and CDR2 SQIVND (reference sequence). Reverse transcribing all isolated RNA meant expressed TCRB transcripts were sequenced. Libraries were prepared by immunoSEQ multiplex PCR; TCRdb keeps only in-frame clonotypes and omits some of them. The data hold a few hundred thousand clones, with 16% observed a single time. The clonotype was recovered from a man aged 25 to 40 with type 1 diabetes. Sequencing was performed on naive CD4+ T cells from blood. This chain uses TRBV19 with TRBJ1-2; tentative D call: TRBD1 (6 bases). The CDR3 loop reads CALGTRGNGYTF. DNA of the CDR3: TGTGCCCTCGGGACCAGGGGTAATGGCTACACCTTC.